This TCR beta chain was retrieved from a study of control samples from healthy donors and cancer patients (dated by TCRdb to the early 2020s). Looking up the germline V gene yields CDR1 SGHDT and CDR2 YYEEEE. The junction shows trimming of 1 base on V and 3 bases on J, plus 14 bases between the germline ends. The CDR3 goes from the cysteine to the phenylalanine over 15 residues. CDR3 DNA only is kept here, 45 bases in frame from base 1. Library preparation was by the immunoSEQ multiplex PCR assay. TCRdb limited this immuneACCESS table to in-frame rearrangements with V and J called. A share of clones is missing; checked studies link under half to unresolved V genes, and the rest is unexplained. This sample is represented by 100,000 to 150,000 clones; over 80% of them were singletons. The ten largest clones represent around 0.52% of the sample. This clone appeared a single time. Its binding antigen is unknown. No base quality information exists; no much larger clone differs at one position.

The receptor was isolated from a man older than 75 with head and neck cancer. The sample consisted of PBMCs. In this chain, TRBV5-6 is recombined with TRBJ2-7; the D gene is perhaps TRBD1, on 6 matching bases. The base sequence is TGTGCCAGCAGCTTGAGGTTCAGGGGCGACTACGAGCAGTACTTC. Its product reads: CASSLRFRGDYEQYF.